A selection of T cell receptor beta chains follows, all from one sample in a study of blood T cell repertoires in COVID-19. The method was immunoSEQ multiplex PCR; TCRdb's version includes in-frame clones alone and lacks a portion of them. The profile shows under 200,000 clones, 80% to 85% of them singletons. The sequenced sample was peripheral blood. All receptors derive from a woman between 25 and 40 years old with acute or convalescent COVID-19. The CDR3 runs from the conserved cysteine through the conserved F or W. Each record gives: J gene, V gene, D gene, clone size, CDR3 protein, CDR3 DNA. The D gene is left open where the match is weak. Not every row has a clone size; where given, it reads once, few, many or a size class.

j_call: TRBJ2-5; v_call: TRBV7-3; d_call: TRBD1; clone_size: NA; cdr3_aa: CASSATGAQETQYF; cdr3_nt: TGTGCCAGCAGCGCGACAGGGGCGCAAGAGACCCAGTACTTC
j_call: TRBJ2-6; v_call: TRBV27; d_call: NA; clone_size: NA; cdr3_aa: CASSSPFSGANVLTF; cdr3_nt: TGTGCCAGCAGTTCCCCTTTCTCTGGGGCCAACGTCCTGACTTTC
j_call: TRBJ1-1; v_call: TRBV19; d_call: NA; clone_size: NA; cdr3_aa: CASSIISFTEAFF; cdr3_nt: TGTGCCAGTAGTATTATTTCGTTCACTGAAGCTTTCTTT
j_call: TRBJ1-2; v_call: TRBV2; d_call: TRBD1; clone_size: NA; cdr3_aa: CASSTGGLDGYTF; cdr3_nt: TGTGCCAGCAGCACAGGGGGCTTGGATGGCTACACCTTC
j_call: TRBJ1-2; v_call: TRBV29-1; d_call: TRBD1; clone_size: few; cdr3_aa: CSVDRTGGSYGYTF; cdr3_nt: TGCAGCGTAGACCGGACAGGGGGTAGCTATGGCTACACCTTC
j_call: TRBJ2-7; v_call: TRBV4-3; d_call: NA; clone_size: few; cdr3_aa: CASSQVGGSSYEQYF; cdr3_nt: TGCGCCAGCAGCCAAGTAGGTGGGAGCTCCTACGAGCAGTACTTC
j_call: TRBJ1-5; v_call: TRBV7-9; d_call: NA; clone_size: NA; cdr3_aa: CASSLTGSSNQPQHF; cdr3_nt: TGTGCCAGCAGCTTGACAGGTTCTAGCAATCAGCCCCAGCATTTT
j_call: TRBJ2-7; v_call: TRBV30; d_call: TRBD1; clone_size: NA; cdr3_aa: CAWSAPGQGPYEQYF; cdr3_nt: TGTGCCTGGAGTGCACCGGGACAGGGACCCTACGAGCAGTACTTC
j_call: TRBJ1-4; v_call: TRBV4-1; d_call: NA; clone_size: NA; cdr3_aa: CASSQGAGANEKLFF; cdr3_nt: TGCGCCAGCAGCCAAGGGGCAGGGGCTAATGAAAAACTGTTTTTT
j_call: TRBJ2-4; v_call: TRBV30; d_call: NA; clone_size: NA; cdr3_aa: CAWEPGVAKNIQYF; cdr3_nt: TGTGCCTGGGAACCGGGAGTAGCCAAAAACATTCAGTACTTC
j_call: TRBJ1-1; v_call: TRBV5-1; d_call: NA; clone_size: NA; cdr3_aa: CASSLMGQNLEAFF; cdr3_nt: TGCGCCAGCAGCTTGATGGGGCAGAACCTTGAAGCTTTCTTT
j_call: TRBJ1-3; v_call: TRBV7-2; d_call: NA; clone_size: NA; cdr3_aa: CASSQWGGSGNTIYF; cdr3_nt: TGTGCCAGCAGCCAGTGGGGCGGCTCTGGAAACACCATATATTTT
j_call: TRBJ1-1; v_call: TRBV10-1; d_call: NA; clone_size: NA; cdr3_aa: CATASTRGWTEAFF; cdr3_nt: TGCGCCACCGCATCGACCCGAGGGTGGACTGAAGCTTTCTTT
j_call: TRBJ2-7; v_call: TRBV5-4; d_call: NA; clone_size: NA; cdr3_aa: CASSLPGGTSYEQYF; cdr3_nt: TGTGCCAGCAGCTTGCCCGGGGGAACCTCCTACGAGCAGTACTTC
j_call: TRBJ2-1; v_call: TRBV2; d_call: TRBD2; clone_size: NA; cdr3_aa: CASRFLAGGPPGGQFF; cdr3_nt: TGTGCCAGCAGATTCCTAGCGGGGGGCCCACCTGGTGGGCAGTTCTTC
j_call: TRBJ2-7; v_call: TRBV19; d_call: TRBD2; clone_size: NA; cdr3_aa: CASSIGGNGEQYF; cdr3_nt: TGTGCCAGTAGCATCGGGGGGAATGGCGAGCAGTACTTC
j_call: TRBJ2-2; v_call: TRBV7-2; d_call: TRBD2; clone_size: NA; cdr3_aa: CASSPTSGGLPGELFF; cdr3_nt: TGTGCCAGCAGCCCGACTAGCGGGGGCCTTCCCGGGGAGCTGTTTTTT
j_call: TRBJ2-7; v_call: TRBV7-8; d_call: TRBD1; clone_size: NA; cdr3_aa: CASSLGGTGRYEQYF; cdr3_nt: TGTGCCAGCAGCTTAGGGGGGACAGGGCGCTACGAGCAGTACTTC
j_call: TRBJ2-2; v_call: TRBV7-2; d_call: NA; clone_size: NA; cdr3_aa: CASSLVPPGRGLNTGELFF; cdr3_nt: TGTGCCAGCAGCTTAGTACCCCCAGGGCGGGGTTTGAACACCGGGGAGCTGTTTTTT
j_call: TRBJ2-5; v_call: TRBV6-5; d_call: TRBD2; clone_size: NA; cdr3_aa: CASSYFSSGREETQYF; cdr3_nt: TGTGCCAGCAGTTACTTCTCTAGCGGGAGGGAAGAGACCCAGTACTTC
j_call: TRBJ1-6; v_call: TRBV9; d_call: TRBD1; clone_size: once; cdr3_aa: CASNEQGLGSPLHF; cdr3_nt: TGTGCCAGCAACGAACAGGGGTTAGGTTCACCCCTCCACTTT
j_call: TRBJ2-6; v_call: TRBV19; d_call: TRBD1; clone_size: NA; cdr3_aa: CASSPDRVGANVLTF; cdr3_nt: TGTGCCAGTAGCCCCGACAGGGTTGGGGCCAACGTCCTGACTTTC
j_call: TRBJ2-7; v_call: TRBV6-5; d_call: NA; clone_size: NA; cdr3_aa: CASRTGEVGEQYF; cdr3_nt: TGTGCCAGCAGAACGGGGGAGGTGGGCGAGCAGTACTTC
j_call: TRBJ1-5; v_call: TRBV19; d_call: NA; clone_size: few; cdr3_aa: CASTVIGNQPQHF; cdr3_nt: TGTGCCAGTACGGTCATCGGCAATCAGCCCCAGCATTTT
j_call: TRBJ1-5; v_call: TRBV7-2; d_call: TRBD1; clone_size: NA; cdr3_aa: CASSRTGEWNQPQHF; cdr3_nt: TGTGCCAGCAGCAGGACAGGGGAGTGGAATCAGCCCCAGCATTTT
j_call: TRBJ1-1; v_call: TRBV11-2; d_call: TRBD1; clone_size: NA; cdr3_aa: CASRSRTGAMNTEAFF; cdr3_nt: TGTGCCAGCAGATCGCGGACAGGAGCCATGAACACTGAAGCTTTCTTT
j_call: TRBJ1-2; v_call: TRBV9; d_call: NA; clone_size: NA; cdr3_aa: CASSLRGTISGYTF; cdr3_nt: TGTGCCAGCAGCCTAAGGGGGACAATCTCTGGCTACACCTTC
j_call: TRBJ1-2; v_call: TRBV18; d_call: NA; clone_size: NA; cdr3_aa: CASSPSQRASYGYTF; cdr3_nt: TGTGCCAGCTCACCATCCCAGAGGGCTAGCTATGGCTACACCTTC
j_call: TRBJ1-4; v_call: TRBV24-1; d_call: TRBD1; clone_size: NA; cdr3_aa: CATSAGTGTTNEKLFF; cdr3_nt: TGTGCCACCAGTGCCGGGACAGGAACAACTAATGAAAAACTGTTTTTT
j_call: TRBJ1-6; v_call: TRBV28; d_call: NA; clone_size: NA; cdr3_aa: CASSLRTVPGSPLHF; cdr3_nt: TGTGCCAGCAGTTTAAGGACAGTCCCAGGATCACCCCTCCACTTT
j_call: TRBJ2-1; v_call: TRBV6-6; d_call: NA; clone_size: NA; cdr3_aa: CASRPLASKTYNEQFF; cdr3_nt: TGTGCCAGCAGACCGCTAGCATCGAAAACCTACAATGAGCAGTTCTTC
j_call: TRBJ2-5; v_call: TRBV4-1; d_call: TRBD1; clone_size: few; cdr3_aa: CASSQDPAGGAKTQYF; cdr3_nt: TGCGCCAGCAGCCAAGACCCTGCAGGGGGCGCGAAGACCCAGTACTTC
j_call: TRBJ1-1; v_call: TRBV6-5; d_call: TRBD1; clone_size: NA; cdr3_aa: CASTGGTEAFF; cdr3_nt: TGTGCCAGCACAGGGGGCACTGAAGCTTTCTTT
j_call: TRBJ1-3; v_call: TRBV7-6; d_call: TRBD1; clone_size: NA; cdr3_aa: CASSSGRQGAGNTIYF; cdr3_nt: TGTGCCAGCAGCTCCGGCAGACAGGGGGCTGGAAACACCATATATTTT
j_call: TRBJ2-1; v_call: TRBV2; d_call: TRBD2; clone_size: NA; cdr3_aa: CASRTGTKGVQFF; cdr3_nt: TGTGCCAGCAGGACCGGGACTAAAGGCGTGCAGTTCTTC
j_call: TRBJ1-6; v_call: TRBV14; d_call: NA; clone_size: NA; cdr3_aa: CASSHGQPDNSPLHF; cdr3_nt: TGTGCCAGCAGCCATGGACAGCCCGATAATTCACCCCTCCACTTT
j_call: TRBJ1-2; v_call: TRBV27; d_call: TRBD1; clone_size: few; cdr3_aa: CASSHNPMDRVIVYTF; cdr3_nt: TGTGCCAGCAGTCACAACCCTATGGACAGGGTTATCGTCTACACCTTC
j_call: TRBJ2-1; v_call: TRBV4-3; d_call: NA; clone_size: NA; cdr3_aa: CASSQEWRGWDEQFF; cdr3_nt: TGCGCCAGCAGCCAAGAGTGGCGGGGTTGGGATGAGCAGTTCTTC
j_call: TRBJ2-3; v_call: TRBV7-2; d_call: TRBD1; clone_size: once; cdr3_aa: CASSGQGTDTQYF; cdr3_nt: TGTGCCAGCAGCGGACAGGGGACAGATACGCAGTATTTT
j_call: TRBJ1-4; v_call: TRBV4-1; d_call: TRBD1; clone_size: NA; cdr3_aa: CASSFRQGRDEKLFF; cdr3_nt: TGCGCCAGCAGCTTCCGACAGGGGAGGGATGAAAAACTGTTTTTT
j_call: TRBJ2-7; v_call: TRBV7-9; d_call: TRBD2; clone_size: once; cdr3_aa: CASSPFRGTSGSNEQYF; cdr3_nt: TGTGCCAGCAGCCCCTTTCGGGGGACTAGCGGGAGCAACGAGCAGTACTTC
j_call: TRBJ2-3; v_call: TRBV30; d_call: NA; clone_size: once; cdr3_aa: CACGEADTQYF; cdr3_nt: TGTGCCTGCGGGGAAGCAGATACGCAGTATTTT
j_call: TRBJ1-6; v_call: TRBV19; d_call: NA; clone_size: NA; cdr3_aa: CASAKMGGDSPLHF; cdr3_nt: TGTGCCAGTGCCAAGATGGGGGGGGATTCACCCCTCCACTTT
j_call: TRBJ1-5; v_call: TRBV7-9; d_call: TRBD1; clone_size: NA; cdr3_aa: CASSHRSPPGQKDQPQHF; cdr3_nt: TGTGCCAGCAGCCATAGATCCCCCCCGGGACAGAAAGATCAGCCCCAGCATTTT
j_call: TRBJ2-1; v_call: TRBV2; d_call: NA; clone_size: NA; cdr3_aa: CASSGKNEQFF; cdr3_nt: TGTGCCAGCAGCGGTAAAAATGAGCAGTTCTTC
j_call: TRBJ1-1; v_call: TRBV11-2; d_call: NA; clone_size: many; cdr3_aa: CASSPLTGKNTEAFF; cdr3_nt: TGTGCCAGCAGCCCCCTGACAGGTAAAAACACTGAAGCTTTCTTT
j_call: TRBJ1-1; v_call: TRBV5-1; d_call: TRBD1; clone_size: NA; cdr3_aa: CASSLEGQGIYNTEAFF; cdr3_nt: TGCGCCAGCAGCTTGGAAGGACAGGGAATCTATAACACTGAAGCTTTCTTT
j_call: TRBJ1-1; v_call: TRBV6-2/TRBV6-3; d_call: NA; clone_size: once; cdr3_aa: CASSWSLTNTEAFF; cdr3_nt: TGTGCCAGCAGTTGGAGCCTAACGAACACTGAAGCTTTCTTT
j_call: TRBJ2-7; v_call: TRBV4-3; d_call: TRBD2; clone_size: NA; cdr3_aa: CASSQGDYRSSYEQYF; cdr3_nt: TGCGCCAGCAGCCAAGGGGACTACCGAAGCTCCTACGAGCAGTACTTC
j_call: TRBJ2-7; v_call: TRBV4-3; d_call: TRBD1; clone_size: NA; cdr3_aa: CASSQYRDSSYEQYF; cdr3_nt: TGCGCCAGCAGCCAGTACCGGGACAGCTCCTACGAGCAGTACTTC
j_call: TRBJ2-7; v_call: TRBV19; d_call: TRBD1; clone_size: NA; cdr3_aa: CASTPGQGGYEQYF; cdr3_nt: TGTGCCAGTACTCCGGGACAGGGGGGCTACGAGCAGTACTTC
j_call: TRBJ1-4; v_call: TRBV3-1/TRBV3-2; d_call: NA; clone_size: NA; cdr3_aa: CASSQRQTNEKLFF; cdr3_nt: TGTGCCAGCAGCCAACGACAGACAAATGAAAAACTGTTTTTT
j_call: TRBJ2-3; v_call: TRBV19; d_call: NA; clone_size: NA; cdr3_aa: CASSITGVNTQYF; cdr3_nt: TGTGCCAGTAGTATTACGGGGGTCAATACGCAGTATTTT